What follows are 10 T cell receptor beta chains derived from one specimen sequenced in a study of Graves' ophthalmopathy and Graves' hyperthyroidism (dated by TCRdb to between 2017 and 2018). Sequencing was performed on an Illumina HiSeq 2000. For repertoire sequencing, the TCR beta CDR3 regions were amplified from RNA transcripts. A first-round RT-PCR used HTBI primers with the Qiagen OneStep RT-PCR kit, followed by a second-round multiplex PCR, size selection and purification. TCRdb redid the processing of the public reads, applying fastp at Q25 and MiXCR, and retained in-frame beta chains. Each CDR3 protein gets just one entry, which takes the most common genes and DNA from the rows behind it. This sample comprises about 740,000 distinct CDR3 sequences, 35% to 50% of them detected only once. The ten largest clonotypes hold approximately 46% of the sample. The specimen sequenced was peripheral blood. Source of these receptors: an adult man with Graves' ophthalmopathy.

This chain connects TRBV4-3 to TRBJ2-2; the match to TRBD2 covers 9 bases. Unmatched junction bases numbered 13, after V lost 6 bases and J lost 5 bases. Germline V gene lookup returns CDR1 LGHNA and CDR2 YSLEER. This CDR3 spans 17 amino acids. This chain's CDR3 is CASSPSGGGAITGELFF. The CDR3 DNA reads TGCGCCAGCAGTCCCTCAGGCGGGGGGGCCATAACCGGGGAGCTGTTTTTT.

This clonotype was detected ten times or more. The V gene is TRBV6-5, the J gene TRBJ2-6; D ambiguous. This CDR3 comprises 14 residues. V gave up 5 bases and J gave up 3 bases, with 8 bases separating them. Germline lookup yields CDR1 MNHEY and CDR2 SVGAGI. This CDR3 reads CASSRTDGANVLTF. The CDR3 region has the DNA TGTGCCAGCAGTCGGACGGATGGGGCCAACGTCCTGACTTTC.

The chain employs TRBV7-9 and TRBJ2-2; no definite D call. The CDR3 is 15 amino acids. Germline V gives CDR1 SEHNR, CDR2 FQNEAQ (reference sequence). V gave up 2 bases and J gave up 3 bases, with 10 bases separating them. CDR3 residues: CASSLRQPDTGELFF. The CDR3 DNA reads TGTGCCAGCAGCTTAAGGCAGCCTGACACCGGGGAGCTGTTTTTT.

Remarks on this clonotype: The junction departs from germline at one end; a sequencing error may be responsible. The V and J genes are TRBV7-9 and TRBJ1-6; D may be TRBD1 (6 bases). This CDR3 has 15 amino acids. CDR1 is SEHNR, CDR2 FQNEAQ, per germline (reference sequence). CDR3 sequence: CASSSSSGVDSPPHF. In DNA, the CDR3 is TGTGCCAGCAGCTCTAGCTCAGGGGTCGATTCACCCCCCCACTTT.

The chain carries TRBV25-1 and TRBJ1-6; 9 nucleotides match TRBD1. The CDR3 has 14 residues. The J segment lost 8 bases and the V segment lost 7 bases, leaving 6 bases of the junction unmatched. Germline V CDR1 and CDR2: MGHDK, SYGVNS. For the CDR3, the DNA is TGTGCCAGCACTGGGACAGGGTTAGATTCACCCCTCCACTTT. Protein product: CASTGTGLDSPLHF.

The J gene is TRBJ2-7, the V gene TRBV6-6; no definite D call. CDR1 MNHNY and CDR2 SVGAGI come from the germline V gene (reference sequence). The CDR3 consists of 11 residues. Trimming removed 6 bases at V and 2 bases at J, with 5 bases between. Here the CDR3 reads CASRSPYEQYF. The CDR3, as DNA: TGTGCCAGCAGGAGTCCCTACGAGCAGTACTTC.

V usage is TRBV2 and J usage is TRBJ1-2, with no clear D. The CDR3 extends over 17 amino acids. Germline CDR1 SNHLY, CDR2 FYNNEI. V was cut by 3 bases and J by 7 bases, with 24 bases left in between. The CDR3 nucleotides are TGTGCCAGCAGTGACCAGGAGGATTGGACCTTGATAGGTGGCTACACCTTC. Its translation: CASSDQEDWTLIGGYTF.

The chain is built from TRBV19 and TRBJ2-2; 15 positions match TRBD2. V lost 3 bases, J lost 11 bases, and 7 bases stayed unmatched. This CDR3 region has 16 residues. Germline CDR1 LNHDA, CDR2 SQIVND (reference sequence). The CDR3 is CASSMEGLAGGGELFF. The DNA of the CDR3 is TGTGCCAGTAGTATGGAAGGACTAGCGGGGGGGGGTGAGCTGTTTTTT.

In regard to this clonotype: Here the CDR3 omits its conserved ending phenylalanine or tryptophan, so a read error is the likely source. This chain joins TRBV7-2 and TRBJ1-1, with unresolved D. V lost 7 bases and J 0 bases, leaving 9 bases between the germline ends. The CDR3 is made up of 13 amino acids. Looked up from germline, CDR1 is SGHTA and CDR2 is FQGNSA. The CDR3 spells CASTSIVNTEAFL. CDR3 DNA sequence: TGTGCCAGCACCAGTATAGTGAACACTGAAGCTTTCCTT.

In its sample, this clonotype was seen once. Just one base apart from a much larger clone, this may be a read error. V gene TRBV7-9 combines with J gene TRBJ2-7; perhaps TRBD2 as D (5 bases). Germline CDR1 is SEHNR and CDR2 is FQNEAQ (reference sequence). The V and J ends lost 5 bases and 2 bases respectively, with 13 bases between them. The CDR3 covers 14 residues. The chain's CDR3 is CASSPSTGAYEQYF. The DNA of the CDR3 is TGTGCCAGCAGCCCCTCAACCGGGGCCTACGAGCAGTACTTC. Drawing the rest from reference TRBV7-9 and TRBJ2-7, the complete variable domain is DTGVSQNPRHKITKRGQNVTFRCDPISEHNRLYWYRQTLGQGPEFLTYFQNEAQLEKSRLLSDRFSAERPKGSFSTLEIQRTEQGDSAMYLCASSPSTGAYEQYFGPGTRLTVT.